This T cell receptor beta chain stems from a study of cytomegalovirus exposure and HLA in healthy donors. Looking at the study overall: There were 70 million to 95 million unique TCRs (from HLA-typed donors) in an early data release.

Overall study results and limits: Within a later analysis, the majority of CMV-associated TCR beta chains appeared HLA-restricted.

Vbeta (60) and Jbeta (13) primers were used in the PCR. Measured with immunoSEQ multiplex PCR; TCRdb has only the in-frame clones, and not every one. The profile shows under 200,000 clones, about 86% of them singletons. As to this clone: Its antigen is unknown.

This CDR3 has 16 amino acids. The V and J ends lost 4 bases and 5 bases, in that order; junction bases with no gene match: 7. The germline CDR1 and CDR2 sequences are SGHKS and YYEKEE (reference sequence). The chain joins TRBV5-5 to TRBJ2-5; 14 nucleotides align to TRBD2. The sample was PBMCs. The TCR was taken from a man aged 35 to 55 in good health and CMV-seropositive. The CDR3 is CASSVRLAGGQETQYF. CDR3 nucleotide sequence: TGTGCCAGCAGCGTTCGACTAGCGGGAGGGCAGGAGACCCAGTACTTC.